The 21 T cell receptor beta chains given below trace back to one sample, sequenced in a study of Ad26.COV2.S vaccination and SARS-CoV-2 variants. Treatment indicated: roughly 18 received Ad26.COV2.S at low or high dose, single or two shots; 5 received placebo; per-sample allocation not given. The samples were gathered on day 63 after the first injection of vaccine or placebo. Using immunoSEQ multiplex PCR, the repertoire was profiled, and TCRdb retains in-frame clones only, with some absent. Here the sample spans some 390,000 clones, 70% to 90% being singletons. This material consisted of peripheral blood, taken in a trial of Ad26.COV2.S vaccine versus placebo. These receptors were collected from a person between 18 and 65 years old who received the Ad26.COV2.S COVID-19 vaccine or a placebo.

The V and J genes are TRBV7-6 and TRBJ2-7; either TRBD1 or TRBD2 may supply D (5 bases each). The germline CDR1 and CDR2 sequences are SGHVS and FNYEAQ. The CDR3 totals 15 residues. Trimming removed 1 base at V and 6 bases at J, with 16 bases between. CDR3 coding DNA: TGTGCCAGCAGCTTAGGCTGGATCAGTGGGACCGAGCAGTACTTC. Protein product: CASSLGWISGTEQYF.

This clone was counted once. The chain employs TRBV2 and TRBJ1-1; possible D gene TRBD1, 6 bases. The V end was cut by 6 bases, the J end by 4 bases, with 27 bases between. Germline V lookup: CDR1 SNHLY, CDR2 FYNNEI. The CDR3 consists of 18 residues. CDR3 protein: CASSLYSAGASFSTEAFF. The CDR3 region has the DNA TGTGCCAGCAGCCTATATTCGGCAGGGGCCAGTTTTTCCACTGAAGCTTTCTTT. Drawing the rest from reference TRBV2 and TRBJ1-1, the complete variable domain is EPEVTQTPSHQVTQMGQEVILRCVPISNHLYFYWYRQILGQKVEFLVSFYNNEISEKSEIFDDQFSVERPDGSNFTLKIRSTKLEDSAMYFCASSLYSAGASFSTEAFFGQGTRLTVV.

In its sample, this clone was seen a few times. The chain employs TRBV7-6 and TRBJ2-2; D call uncertain. The CDR3 covers 13 residues. Trimming shortened V by 4 bases and J by 6 bases, and 9 bases separated the two germline ends. The germline V gene has CDR1 SGHVS and CDR2 FNYEAQ. Here the CDR3 DNA reads TGTGCCAGCAGCTACCAGGATGCCGGGGAGCTGTTTTTT. Translating gives CASSYQDAGELFF.

This clone came up once. The J gene is TRBJ2-7, the V gene TRBV5-1, with TRBD1 matching over 11 bases. Trimming took 7 bases from V and 6 from J; bases not matched to a gene: 6. Germline CDR1 is SGHRS and CDR2 is YFSETQ. CDR3 size: 13 residues. CDR3 in amino acids: CASRPGQGGEQYF. For the CDR3, the DNA is TGCGCCAGCCGTCCGGGACAGGGGGGCGAGCAGTACTTC.

As DNA, the CDR3 is TGTGCCATCAGTGACCCGGGGGCCGTGTACCAAGAGACCCAGTACTTC. It specifies CAISDPGAVYQETQYF. The rearrangement joins TRBV10-3 to TRBJ2-5; perhaps D is TRBD1 or TRBD2 (6 bases each). CDR3 length: 16 amino acids. Trimming stripped 3 bases from V and 0 bases from J, with 14 bases between. Germline assignment: CDR1 ENHRY and CDR2 SYGVKD.

J is TRBJ2-3 and V is TRBV19, with D tentatively TRBD1 (6 bases). V gave up 4 bases and J gave up 6 bases, with 11 bases separating them. From germline, CDR1 is LNHDA and CDR2 SQIVND (reference sequence). CDR3 length equals 13 residues. The CDR3 spells CASSTQGRDTQYF. The CDR3 DNA reads TGTGCCAGTAGTACCCAGGGGCGCGATACGCAGTATTTT.

The J gene is TRBJ2-7, the V gene TRBV20-1; D ambiguous. Deletions cut 4 bases from V and 5 bases from J, with 9 bases between. The CDR3 is 11 amino acids. Germline assignment: CDR1 DFQATT and CDR2 SNEGSKA (reference sequence). DNA for the CDR3: TGCAGTGCTAAGATGAGCCACGAGCAGTACTTC. Its translation is CSAKMSHEQYF.

J is TRBJ2-7 and V is TRBV5-1; 8 bases fit TRBD2. This CDR3 region has 14 residues. CDR1 SGHRS and CDR2 YFSETQ come from the germline V gene. V dropped 4 bases and J dropped 5; count of bases not matched to a gene: 8. CDR3 nucleotides: TGCGCCAGCAGCCGTACCGGGGGGGCGAACGAGCAGTACTTC. It is translated as CASSRTGGANEQYF.

V usage is TRBV6-5 and J usage is TRBJ1-1; the D gene is possibly TRBD1 (6 bases). Germline V gives CDR1 MNHEY, CDR2 SVGAGI. V shed 8 bases and J shed 1 base, with 8 bases lying between them. The CDR3 sequence is 12 residues long. In nucleotides, the CDR3 is TGTGCCAGCGGACAGACGAACACTGAAGCTTTCTTT. Translated: CASGQTNTEAFF.

The gene calls are TRBV5-8 and TRBJ1-2; no clear D gene. The CDR3 runs 13 residues. From germline, CDR1 is SGHTS and CDR2 YDEGEE. Trimming shortened V by 5 bases and J by 5 bases, and 13 bases separated the two germline ends. CDR3 amino acids: CASRSVRFYGYTF. The DNA for the CDR3 is TGTGCCAGCAGATCTGTGCGGTTTTATGGCTACACCTTC.

The V call is TRBV4-1, the J call TRBJ1-4; D unclear. From germline, CDR1 is MGHRA and CDR2 YSYEKL. Trimming left V 2 bases short and J 8 bases short, with 18 bases between. The CDR3 has 16 amino acids. The chain's CDR3 is CASSQWASLSQEKLFF. The CDR3 bases are TGCGCCAGCAGCCAATGGGCGAGCCTATCGCAGGAAAAACTGTTTTTT.

V and J are TRBV9 and TRBJ1-2; 9 nucleotides match TRBD1. This CDR3 contains 17 residues. Germline CDR1 is SGDLS and CDR2 is YYNGEE. J lost 8 bases, V lost 4 bases, and 18 bases had no gene match. The CDR3 region is CASSPVWTGERGDGYTF. The CDR3 DNA is TGTGCCAGCAGCCCCGTGTGGACAGGGGAAAGAGGGGACGGCTACACCTTC.

This clone was seen once. This sequence joins TRBV5-6 and TRBJ2-3, with 7 positions matching TRBD1. The CDR3 runs to 16 residues. The V gene's germline CDR1 is SGHDT and CDR2 YYEEEE. With V trimmed by 1 base and J by 0 bases, 5 bases remained unmatched. CDR3 nucleotides: TGTGCCAGCAGCTTGCCCGGGACAGCTAGCACAGATACGCAGTATTTT. Protein product: CASSLPGTASTDTQYF. The full variable domain, its missing parts supplied by reference TRBV5-6 and TRBJ2-3, is DAGVTQSPTHLIKTRGQQVTLRCSPKSGHDTVSWYQQALGQGPQFIFQYYEEEERQRGNFPDRFSGHQFPNYSSELNVNALLLGDSALYLCASSLPGTASTDTQYFGPGTRLTVL.

The chain recombines TRBV4-1 with TRBJ2-7; TRBD1 aligns across 7 bases. This CDR3 comprises 17 residues. V lost 3 bases, J lost 0 bases, and 11 bases stayed unmatched. CDR1 is MGHRA and CDR2 is YSYEKL in the germline V gene. The CDR3 loop reads CASSHPAGTENSYEQYF. In DNA, the CDR3 is TGCGCCAGCAGCCATCCCGCCGGGACAGAGAACTCCTACGAGCAGTACTTC.

This chain joins TRBV7-2 and TRBJ1-2; 10 bases map to TRBD1. The V gene's germline CDR1 is SGHTA and CDR2 FQGNSA. Losses at the gene ends were 5 bases for V and 8 bases for J; bases not matched to a gene: 11. The CDR3 is made up of 15 amino acids. The CDR3 reads CASSVVGTGEDGYTF. CDR3 DNA: TGTGCCAGCAGCGTGGTTGGGACAGGGGAAGACGGCTACACCTTC.

The V and J genes are TRBV21-1 and TRBJ1-6; TRBD1 reflects the table's D call only, with no check against the DNA. TRBV21-1 is labeled a pseudogene. This CDR3 has 21 residues. CDR3 DNA: TGTGCCAGCAGCAAAGTTAAATCGGACAGGGCGTTTACAGCCTATAATTCACCCCTCCACTTT. Protein sequence: CASSKVKSDRAFTAYNSPLHF.

The chain combines TRBV2 with TRBJ2-1, with D tentatively TRBD1 (5 bases). The V end was cut by 6 bases, the J end by 0 bases, with 9 bases between. Germline loops: CDR1 SNHLY, CDR2 FYNNEI. CDR3 length: 14 amino acids. The CDR3, as DNA: TGTGCCAGCAGAACAGGTATCTCCTACAATGAGCAGTTCTTC. Translating gives CASRTGISYNEQFF.

This sequence joins TRBV5-6 and TRBJ1-2, with 8 bases matching TRBD1. This CDR3 has 13 residues. The J segment lost 2 bases and the V segment lost 5 bases, leaving 2 bases of the junction unmatched. CDR1 SGHDT and CDR2 YYEEEE come from the germline V gene. CDR3 region: CASSDRGNYGYTF. CDR3 DNA sequence: TGTGCCAGCAGTGACAGGGGAAACTATGGCTACACCTTC.

The genes are TRBV19 and TRBJ1-4; D is unclear. The CDR3 consists of 15 residues. The germline V gene has CDR1 LNHDA and CDR2 SQIVND (reference sequence). Trimming shortened V by 3 bases and J by 4 bases, and 12 bases separated the two germline ends. The CDR3 loop is CASSIGSGFNEKLFF. The CDR3 DNA is TGTGCCAGTAGTATTGGCTCGGGCTTTAATGAAAAACTGTTTTTT.

The gene calls are TRBV6-1 and TRBJ1-4; TRBD1 aligns across 8 bases. CDR1 MNHNS and CDR2 SASEGT come from the germline V gene. Trimming at V came to 2 bases and at J to 3 bases, leaving 2 bases not matched to a gene. This CDR3 has 15 residues. CDR3 region: CASSEPGGPNEKLFF. CDR3 DNA: TGTGCCAGCAGTGAACCAGGGGGCCCTAATGAAAAACTGTTTTTT.

In the case of this clone: Other nucleotide sequences from this sample produce the same CDR3. The V call is TRBV5-1, the J call TRBJ1-2; D gene unclear. The length of the CDR3 is 13 residues. Germline CDR1 is SGHRS and CDR2 is YFSETQ. V was shortened by 1 base and J by 3 bases, with 7 bases between the two germline ends. The CDR3: CASSLPGDYGYTF. CDR3 sequence (DNA): TGCGCCAGCAGCTTGCCCGGGGACTATGGCTACACCTTC.